What follows describes a single T cell receptor (beta chain). Its antigen is unknown. This sample is part of a study of cytomegalovirus exposure and HLA in healthy donors. Study conclusions and caveats: Cytomegalovirus status, reportedly, was diagnosed with high specificity and sensitivity by the classifier. Solely CMV serostatus was available to characterize immune exposure. Several of the most significant clusters appeared, in a later analysis, to be linked to common viral pathogens.

60 Vbeta and 13 Jbeta primers were used in PCR. Produced via immunoSEQ multiplex PCR; TCRdb's table is partial and in-frame only. The sample includes approximately 100,000 clones, approximately 80% of them seen just once. V was shortened by 2 bases and J by 4 bases, with 20 bases between the two germline ends. The CDR3 loop spans 17 amino acids. Germline values: CDR1 KGHSH, CDR2 LQKENI. This sequence was found in a woman aged 18-30 years in good health and CMV-seronegative. Sequenced sample: PBMCs. V usage is TRBV18 and J usage is TRBJ1-1; tentatively, D is TRBD1 (6 bases). CDR3 in amino acids: CASSPGGRLTFSTEAFF. DNA for the CDR3: TGTGCCAGCTCACCAGGGGGCAGGTTGACGTTTAGCACTGAAGCTTTCTTT.